This TCR beta chain was profiled in a study of blood T cell repertoires in COVID-19. Those who participated ranged in age from about 18 to 95 years and resided in under 25 US areas. The study assigned cohorts using participant-reported clinical history. Symptom resolution, clearance, or two negative PCRs marked donors in Cohort 3 as recovered. The V gene end was trimmed by 6 bases and the J gene end by 5 bases; junction bases not matched to a gene: 8. The CDR3 extends over 15 amino acids. Germline V gene lookup returns CDR1 PRHDT and CDR2 FYEKMQ (reference sequence). In the original analysis: From reference gene primer amplification, estimates of nucleated cell counts were derived. Method: immunoSEQ multiplex PCR; TCRdb's copy keeps in-frame clones and lacks some. V and J calls and clone size are those listed in that table; D and trimming were worked out from the DNA. The data contain a few hundred thousand clones, approximately 88% of them singletons.

The origin of this receptor is a woman aged 18-29 years who had recovered from COVID-19. The sample comprised PBMCs or T cells enriched from blood (not recorded which). The rearrangement uses TRBV13 and TRBJ2-5; 11 nucleotides align to TRBD2. The CDR3 DNA reads TGTGCCAGCAGTCTAGCGGGGGGCGGACGGGAGACCCAGTACTTC. Protein sequence: CASSLAGGGRETQYF.